These 7 T cell receptor beta chains share one sample of origin, sequenced in a study of blood T cell repertoires in COVID-19. Some clones are missing from TCRdb's copy, which holds only in-frame ones; the method was immunoSEQ multiplex PCR. This sample has over 250,000 clones, with approximately 90% found just once. Sequenced input: peripheral blood. These receptors all come from a young woman with COVID-19, enrolled during active disease.

This clone has only one observation. The CDR3 nucleotides are TGTGCCAGCATTCGGGACAGGGCCTACGAGCAGTACTTC. Its protein product is CASIRDRAYEQYF. The gene calls are TRBV2 and TRBJ2-7, with 9 bases matching TRBD1. Germline-derived CDR1 and CDR2 are SNHLY and FYNNEI. The J segment lost 2 bases and the V segment lost 7 bases, leaving 3 bases of the junction unmatched. The CDR3 runs to 13 residues.

The chain carries TRBV7-6 and TRBJ2-5; D may be TRBD2 (5 bases). Trimming took 5 bases from V and 4 from J, leaving 8 bases between them. CDR3 size: 12 residues. The germline CDR1 and CDR2 sequences are SGHVS and FNYEAQ. CDR3 sequence (DNA): TGTGCCAGCAGCCCACTAGGAGAGACCCAGTACTTC. Translating gives CASSPLGETQYF.

This clone has only one observation. Compared with germline, one end of the junction differs, possibly owing to a read error. The rearrangement links TRBV6-6 to TRBJ2-7; 11 positions match TRBD2. The CDR3 runs to 12 residues. Germline CDR1 and CDR2: MNHNY and SVGAGI (reference sequence). The CDR3 reads CASSQEGLAEFF. CDR3 nucleotide sequence: TGTGCCAGCAGTCAAGAGGGACTAGCGGAGTTCTTC.

The V call is TRBV10-1, the J call TRBJ2-1; 7 bases agree with TRBD2. The junction had 17 bases not matched to a gene; V was cut back by 3 bases and J by 9 bases. This CDR3 has 17 residues. Germline V gene data show CDR1 as WNHNN and CDR2 as SYGVQD (reference sequence). This CDR3 is CASSDTHGRAGEFEQFF. CDR3 nucleotides: TGCGCCAGCAGTGACACCCACGGACGGGCGGGAGAGTTTGAGCAGTTCTTC.

The V gene is TRBV7-2, the J gene TRBJ2-3; possibly TRBD2 for D (6 bases). The germline V gene encodes CDR1 SGHTA and CDR2 FQGNSA. The CDR3 length is 15 residues. Trimming shortened V by 1 base and J by 1 base, and 9 bases separated the two germline ends. CDR3 DNA: TGTGCCAGCAGCTTAGTTGGAGGGGGCACAGATACGCAGTATTTT. This translates into CASSLVGGGTDTQYF.

The genes are TRBV19 and TRBJ1-4, with 7 bases aligning to TRBD1. Germline-derived CDR1 and CDR2 are LNHDA and SQIVND (reference sequence). Trimming took 5 bases from V and 8 from J; bases not matched to a gene: 5. This CDR3 comprises 13 residues. DNA for the CDR3: TGTGCCAGTAGTCCATCAGGGGGAGAAAAACTGTTTTTT. Translation: CASSPSGGEKLFF.

The V call is TRBV9, the J call TRBJ2-7, with TRBD2 matching over 9 bases. The CDR3 has 16 residues. Germline V gene sequence: CDR1 SGDLS, CDR2 YYNGEE. The V gene end was trimmed by 0 bases and the J gene end by 3 bases; junction bases not matched to a gene: 7. Here the CDR3 reads CASSVATAGGVYEQYF. In DNA, the CDR3 is TGTGCCAGCAGCGTAGCTACGGCGGGAGGGGTCTACGAGCAGTACTTC.